This T cell receptor beta chain was identified during a study of T cells in localized non-small cell lung cancer. Some clones are missing from TCRdb's copy, which holds only in-frame ones; the method was immunoSEQ multiplex PCR. In the table there are over 45,000 clones, around nine tenths of which are singletons. Germline V gene lookup returns CDR1 SGHVS and CDR2 FNYEAQ. There are 18 residues in the CDR3. Trimming at V came to 5 bases and at J to 0 bases, leaving 6 bases not matched to a gene. A single count supports this clone. The material was PBMCs, obtained before any cancer treatment. This clonotype was sampled from a female donor with stage II lung adenocarcinoma. This chain connects TRBV7-6 to TRBJ2-1; TRBD2 matches at 14 bases. CDR3 sequence: CASSRGLAGGSSYNEQFF. CDR3 DNA sequence: TGTGCCAGCAGCCGAGGACTAGCGGGGGGCAGCTCCTACAATGAGCAGTTCTTC.